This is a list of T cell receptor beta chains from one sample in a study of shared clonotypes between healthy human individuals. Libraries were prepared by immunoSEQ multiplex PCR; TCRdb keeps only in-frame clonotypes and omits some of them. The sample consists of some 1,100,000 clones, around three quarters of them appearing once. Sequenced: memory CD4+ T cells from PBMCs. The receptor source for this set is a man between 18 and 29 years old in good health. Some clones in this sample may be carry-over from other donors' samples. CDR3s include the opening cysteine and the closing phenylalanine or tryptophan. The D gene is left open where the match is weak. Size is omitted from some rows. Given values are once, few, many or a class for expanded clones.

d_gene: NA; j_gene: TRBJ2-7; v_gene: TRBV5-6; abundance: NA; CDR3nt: TGTGCCAGCAGGACCAGTGGGGGGCACTACGAGCAGTACTTC; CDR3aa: CASRTSGGHYEQYF
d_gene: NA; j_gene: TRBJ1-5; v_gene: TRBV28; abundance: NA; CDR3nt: TGTGCCAGCAGTCAGCAGAATCAGCCCCAGCATTTT; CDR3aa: CASSQQNQPQHF
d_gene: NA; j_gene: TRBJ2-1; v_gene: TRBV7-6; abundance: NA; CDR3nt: TGTGCCAGCAGCTTAAACCAACACAATGAGCAGTTCTTC; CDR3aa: CASSLNQHNEQFF
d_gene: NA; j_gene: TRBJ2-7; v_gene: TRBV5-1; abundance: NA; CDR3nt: TGCGCCAGCAGCCTCCGCTGGGACGGTCCCTACGAGCAGTACTTC; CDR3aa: CASSLRWDGPYEQYF
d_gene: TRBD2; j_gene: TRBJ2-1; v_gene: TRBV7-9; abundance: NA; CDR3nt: TGTGCCAGCAGCCCAGTCGGTGGGAGGGCTAACAATGAGCAGTTCTTC; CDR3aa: CASSPVGGRANNEQFF
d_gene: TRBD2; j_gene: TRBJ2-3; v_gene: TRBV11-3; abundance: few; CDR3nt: TGTGCCAGCAGCTTAGGAAGGCGGGAGAGCACAGATACGCAGTATTTT; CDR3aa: CASSLGRRESTDTQYF
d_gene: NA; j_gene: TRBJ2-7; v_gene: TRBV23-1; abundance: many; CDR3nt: TGCGCCAGCCCGAGAAACAGGGACCACGAGCAGTACTTC; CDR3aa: CASPRNRDHEQYF
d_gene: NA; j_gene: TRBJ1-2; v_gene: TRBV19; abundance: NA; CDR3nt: TGTGCCAGTAAGAAGGACAGAACTTATAACTATGGCTACACCTTC; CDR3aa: CASKKDRTYNYGYTF
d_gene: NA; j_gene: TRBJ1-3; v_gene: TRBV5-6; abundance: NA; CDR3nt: TGTGCCAGCAGCCCTAGGGGACTCTCTGGAAACACCATATATTTT; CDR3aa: CASSPRGLSGNTIYF
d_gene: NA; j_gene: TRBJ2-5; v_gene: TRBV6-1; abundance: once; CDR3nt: TGTGCCAGCAGCACAGGTCCCCGAGAGACCCAGTACTTC; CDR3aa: CASSTGPRETQYF
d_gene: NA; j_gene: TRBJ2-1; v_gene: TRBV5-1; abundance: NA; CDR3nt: TGCGCCAGCTCAGGGGAGGGACGGTACAATGAGCAGTTCTTC; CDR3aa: CASSGEGRYNEQFF
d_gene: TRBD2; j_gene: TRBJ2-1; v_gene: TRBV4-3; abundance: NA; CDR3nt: TGCGCCAGCAGCCAAGCGGGACTAGCTATTTCCGAGCAGTTCTTC; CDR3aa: CASSQAGLAISEQFF
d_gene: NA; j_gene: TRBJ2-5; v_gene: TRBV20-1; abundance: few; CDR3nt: TGCAGTGCTCATGGGGCAGAGACCCAGTACTTC; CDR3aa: CSAHGAETQYF
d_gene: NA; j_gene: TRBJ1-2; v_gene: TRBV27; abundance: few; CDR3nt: TGTGCCAGCAGCCTACGGACAGTAACAAACTATGGCTACACCTTC; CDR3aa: CASSLRTVTNYGYTF
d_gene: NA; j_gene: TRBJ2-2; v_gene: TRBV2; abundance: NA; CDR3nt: TGTGCCAGCAGTGAGCTTCGGGTTAGACGGGGTTTGAGCGGGGAGCTGTTTTTT; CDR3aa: CASSELRVRRGLSGELFF
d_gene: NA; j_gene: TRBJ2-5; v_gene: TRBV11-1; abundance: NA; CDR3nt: TGTGCCAGCAGCTTAGCGGGCGGGCGGGAGACCCAGTACTTC; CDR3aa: CASSLAGGRETQYF
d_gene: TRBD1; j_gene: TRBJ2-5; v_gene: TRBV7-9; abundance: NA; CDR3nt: TGTGCCAGCAGCTTTACAGGGGGGACAGCCTCCGAGACCCAGTACTTC; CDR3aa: CASSFTGGTASETQYF
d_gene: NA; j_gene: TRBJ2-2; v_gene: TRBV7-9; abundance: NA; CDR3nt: TGTGCCAGCAGCTTAGTCCGAACGAACACCGGGGAGCTGTTTTTT; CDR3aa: CASSLVRTNTGELFF
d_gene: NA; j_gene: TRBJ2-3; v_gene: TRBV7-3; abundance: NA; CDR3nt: TGTGCCAGCAGCCCTCAGGGAGATACGCAGTATTTT; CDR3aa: CASSPQGDTQYF
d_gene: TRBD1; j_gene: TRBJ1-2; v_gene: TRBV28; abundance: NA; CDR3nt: TGTGCCAGCAGTTTGTCCCCCGGGACAGTCTATGGCTACACCTTC; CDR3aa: CASSLSPGTVYGYTF
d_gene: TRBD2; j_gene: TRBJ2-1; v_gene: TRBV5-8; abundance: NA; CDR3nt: TGTGCCAGCAGTGCCCCCAGCGGGAGGGCCTATTGGAATGAGCAGTTCTTC; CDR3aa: CASSAPSGRAYWNEQFF
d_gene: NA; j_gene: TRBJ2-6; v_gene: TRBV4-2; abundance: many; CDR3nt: TGTGCCAGCAGCCAAGAGCTGCAAGGAGGGGCTGGGGCCAACGTCCTGACTTTC; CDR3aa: CASSQELQGGAGANVLTF
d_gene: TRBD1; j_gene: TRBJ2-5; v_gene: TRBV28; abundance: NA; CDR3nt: TGTGCCAGCAGCTCTAGGGACAGTTGGGGGGAGACCCAGTACTTC; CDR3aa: CASSSRDSWGETQYF
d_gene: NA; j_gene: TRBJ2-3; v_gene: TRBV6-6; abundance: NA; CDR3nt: TGTGCCAGCAGTTACCTCGGGACGGACACAGATACGCAGTATTTT; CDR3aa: CASSYLGTDTDTQYF
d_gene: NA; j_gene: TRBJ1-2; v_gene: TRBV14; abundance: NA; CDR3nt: TGTGCCAGCAGCCAAGATATGGCGGGGCTTGGCTACACCTTC; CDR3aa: CASSQDMAGLGYTF
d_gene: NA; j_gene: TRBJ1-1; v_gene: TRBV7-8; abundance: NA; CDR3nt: TGTGCCAGCAGCGCACAGGGCACTGAAGCTTTCTTT; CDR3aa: CASSAQGTEAFF
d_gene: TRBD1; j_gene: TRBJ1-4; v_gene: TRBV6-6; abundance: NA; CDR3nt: TGTGCCAGCAGCCCTACAGGGGGCCGGGAAAAACTGTTTTTT; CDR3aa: CASSPTGGREKLFF
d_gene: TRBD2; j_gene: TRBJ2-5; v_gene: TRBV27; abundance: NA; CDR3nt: TGTGCCAGCAGTTCCCCGACTAGCGGGAGTTTAGAGACCCAGTACTTC; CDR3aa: CASSSPTSGSLETQYF
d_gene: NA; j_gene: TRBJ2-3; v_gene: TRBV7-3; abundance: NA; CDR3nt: TGTGCCAGCAGCTTAACATCCTCCCAGGGGGATACGCAGTATTTT; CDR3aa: CASSLTSSQGDTQYF
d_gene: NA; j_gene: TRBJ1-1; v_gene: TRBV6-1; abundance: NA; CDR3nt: TGTGCCAGCAGTGAAACGAACAATATGAACACTGAAGCTTTCTTT; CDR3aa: CASSETNNMNTEAFF
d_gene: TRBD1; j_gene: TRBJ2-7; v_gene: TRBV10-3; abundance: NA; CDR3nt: TGTGCCAGCAGAAGGGAGACAGGGGCCCTCACCTACGAGCAGTACTTC; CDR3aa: CASRRETGALTYEQYF
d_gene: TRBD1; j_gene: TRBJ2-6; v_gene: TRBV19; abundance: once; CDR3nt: TGTGCCAGTAGTTCCCTCCGGGACAGGGGTGGGGCCAACGTCCTGACTTTC; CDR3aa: CASSSLRDRGGANVLTF
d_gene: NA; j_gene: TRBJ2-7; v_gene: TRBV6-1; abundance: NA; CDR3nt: TGTGCCAGCAGTGGGGGACATTTTGACTCCTACGAGCAGTACTTC; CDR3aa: CASSGGHFDSYEQYF
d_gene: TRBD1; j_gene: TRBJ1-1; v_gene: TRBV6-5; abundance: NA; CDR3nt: TGTGCCAGCAGGATGACAGGGTATCGTGGGGCTTTCTTT; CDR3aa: CASRMTGYRGAFF
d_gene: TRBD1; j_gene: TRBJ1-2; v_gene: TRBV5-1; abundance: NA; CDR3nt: TGCGCCAGCAGCGTCGTTACAGGGGGCCTGGATGGCTACACCTTC; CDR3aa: CASSVVTGGLDGYTF
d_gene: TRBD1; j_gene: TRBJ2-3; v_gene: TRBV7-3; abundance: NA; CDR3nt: TGTGCCAGCAGCTGGGACAGATACACAGATACGCAGTATTTT; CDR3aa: CASSWDRYTDTQYF
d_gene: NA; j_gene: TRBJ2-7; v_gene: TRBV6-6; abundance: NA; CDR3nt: TGTGCCAGCAGTGAGGACAACGAGCAGTACTTC; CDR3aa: CASSEDNEQYF
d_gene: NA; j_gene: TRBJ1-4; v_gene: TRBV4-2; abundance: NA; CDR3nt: TGTGCCAGCAGCCAAGGGACAGCCGGTAATGAAAAACTGTTTTTT; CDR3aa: CASSQGTAGNEKLFF
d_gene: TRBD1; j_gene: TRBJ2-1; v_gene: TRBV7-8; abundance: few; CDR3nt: TGTGCCAGCAGCCAAAGACAGGGGTCTGCCTACAATGAGCAGTTCTTC; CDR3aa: CASSQRQGSAYNEQFF
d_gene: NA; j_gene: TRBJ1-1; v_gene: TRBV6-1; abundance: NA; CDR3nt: TGTGCCAGCAGTAGACACGGCACTGAAGCTTTCTTT; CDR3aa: CASSRHGTEAFF